The T cell receptor beta chain described here comes from a study of beta chain features in type 1 diabetes. Findings of the study overall: It was among patients, rather than healthy donors, that naive, central memory and Treg TCRB repertoires appeared more similar.

With regard to this clone: Its antigen is unknown.

Each sorted population was over 98% pure. Sequenced material consisted of expressed TCRB transcripts (all of the isolated RNA was reverse transcribed). Profiled with immunoSEQ multiplex PCR; TCRdb holds only in-frame clones, not every one. The sample includes around 500,000 clones, approximately 10% of them seen just once. Deletions cut 3 bases from V and 11 bases from J, with 13 bases between. The length of the CDR3 is 11 residues. Germline V gene data show CDR1 as DFQATT and CDR2 as SNEGSKA (reference sequence). V is TRBV20-1 and J is TRBJ1-1; TRBD1 might be the D (6 bases). This TCR came from a woman between 18 and 30 years old in good health. Source material: naive CD4+ T cells from blood. The CDR3 protein is CSASPTGLAFF. The CDR3 DNA follows: TGCAGTGCTAGCCCCACAGGGCTCGCTTTCTTT.